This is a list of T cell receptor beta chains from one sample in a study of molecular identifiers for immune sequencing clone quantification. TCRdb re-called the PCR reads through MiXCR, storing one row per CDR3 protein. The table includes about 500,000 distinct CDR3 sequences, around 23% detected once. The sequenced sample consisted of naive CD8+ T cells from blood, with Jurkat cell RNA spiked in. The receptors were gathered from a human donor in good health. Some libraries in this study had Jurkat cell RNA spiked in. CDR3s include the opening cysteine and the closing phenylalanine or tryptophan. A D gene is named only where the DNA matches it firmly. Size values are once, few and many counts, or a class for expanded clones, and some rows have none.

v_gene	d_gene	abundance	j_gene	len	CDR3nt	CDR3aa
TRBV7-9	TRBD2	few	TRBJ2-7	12	TGTGCCAGCAGCGGGACTAATTACGAGCAGTACTTC	CASSGTNYEQYF
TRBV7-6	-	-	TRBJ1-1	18	TGTGCCAGCAGCTTAATTCCCCCCGAAGACAGACGAGGCACTGAAGCTTTCTTT	CASSLIPPEDRRGTEAFF
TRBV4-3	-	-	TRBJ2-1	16	TGCGCCAGCAGCCAAGATATGGCGGGGCCCTACAATGAGCAGTTCTTC	CASSQDMAGPYNEQFF
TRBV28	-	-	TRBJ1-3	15	TGTGCCAGCAGTTTATTCGACAACTCTGGAAACACCATACATTTT	CASSLFDNSGNTIHF
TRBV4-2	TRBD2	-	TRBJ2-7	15	TGTGCCAGCAGCCAAGAGGCTAGCGGGGTCTACGAGCAGTACTTC	CASSQEASGVYEQYF
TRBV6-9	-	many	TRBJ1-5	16	TGTGCCAGCAGAAAACTAGGACATTCCGGCAATCAGCCCCAGCATTTT	CASRKLGHSGNQPQHF
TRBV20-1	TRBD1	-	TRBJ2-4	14	TGCAGTGCCCTGATTACCGGGACAGGGATCATTCAGTACTTC	CSALITGTGIIQYF
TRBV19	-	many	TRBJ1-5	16	TGTGCCAGTAGTCCCCTGGCAGAGGGAGGTGATCAGCCCCAGCATTTT	CASSPLAEGGDQPQHF
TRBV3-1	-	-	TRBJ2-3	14	TGTGCCAGCAGCCAAGCCACACAAGCAGATACGCAGTATTTT	CASSQATQADTQYF
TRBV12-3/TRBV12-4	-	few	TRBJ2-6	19	TGTGCCAGCAGTCCCCAGTCGCGGGACAGCGTCTCTGGGGCCAACGTCCTGACTTTC	CASSPQSRDSVSGANVLTF
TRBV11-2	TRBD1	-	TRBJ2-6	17	TGTGCCAGCAGTTTCCGGACAGGCCGCATCGGGGCCAACGTCCTGACTTTC	CASSFRTGRIGANVLTF
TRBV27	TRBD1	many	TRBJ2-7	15	TGTGCCAGCAGTTCAGGACAGGGGTGGACCTACGAGCAGTACTTC	CASSSGQGWTYEQYF
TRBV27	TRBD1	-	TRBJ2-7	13	TGTGCCAGCAAGCCGACAGGGAACTACGAGCAGTACTTC	CASKPTGNYEQYF
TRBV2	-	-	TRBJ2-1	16	TGTGCCAGCAGTGAGAACAGCCCAGAGGCTACCAATGAGCAGTTCTTC	CASSENSPEATNEQFF
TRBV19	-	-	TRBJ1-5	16	TGTGCCAGTAGTAATCCCGTAGGGGGGAGCAATCAGCCCCAGCATTTT	CASSNPVGGSNQPQHF
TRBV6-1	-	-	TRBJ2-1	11	TGTGCCAGCAGTGAAATCTATGAGCAGTTCTTC	CASSEIYEQFF
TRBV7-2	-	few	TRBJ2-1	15	TGTGCCAGCAGCTTAGTTGGGGGAGGCTACAATGAGCAGTTCTTC	CASSLVGGGYNEQFF
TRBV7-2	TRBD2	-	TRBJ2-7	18	TGTGCCAGCAGCTCCGACCATAGCGGGAGTTTTGCCTCCTACGAGCAGTACTTC	CASSSDHSGSFASYEQYF
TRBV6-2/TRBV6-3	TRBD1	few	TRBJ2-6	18	TGTGCCAGCAGTTATTCATACGGACAGGGGTCTGGGGCCAACGTCCTGACTTTC	CASSYSYGQGSGANVLTF
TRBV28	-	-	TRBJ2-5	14	TGTGCCAGCAGTTTAAGGGCAGGGTCGGAGACCCAGTACTTC	CASSLRAGSETQYF
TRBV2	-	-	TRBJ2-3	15	TGTGCCAGCAGTTCGAGGGAGCCTGGCACAGATACGCAGTATTTT	CASSSREPGTDTQYF
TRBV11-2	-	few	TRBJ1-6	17	TGTGCCAGCAGCGTAGGACAAAATCCCTCCTATAATTCACCCCTCCACTTT	CASSVGQNPSYNSPLHF
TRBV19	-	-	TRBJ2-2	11	TGTGCCGGTACCTTCACCGGGGAGCTGTTTTTT	CAGTFTGELFF
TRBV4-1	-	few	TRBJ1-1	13	TGCGCCAGCAGCCCCACTCGTACAGGCGAAGCTTTCTTT	CASSPTRTGEAFF
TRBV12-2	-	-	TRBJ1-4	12	TGTGCAAGTCGCTTAGTAGGTGAAAAACTGTTTTTT	CASRLVGEKLFF
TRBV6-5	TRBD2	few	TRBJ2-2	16	TGTGCCAGCAGCCTGGGGCTAGCGGTGAACACCGGGGAGCTGTTTTTT	CASSLGLAVNTGELFF
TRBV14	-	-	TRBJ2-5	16	TGTGCCAGCAGCCAACAAAAGGTTAGCGGTCAAGAGACCCAGTACTTC	CASSQQKVSGQETQYF
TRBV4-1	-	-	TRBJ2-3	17	TGCGCCAGCAGCCAACACTCAGGGGTCTTGTCGACAGATACGCAGTATTTT	CASSQHSGVLSTDTQYF
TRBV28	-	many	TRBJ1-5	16	TGTGCCAGCAGTTTTTTCGGACAGAAAAGCAATCAGCCCCAGCATTTT	CASSFFGQKSNQPQHF
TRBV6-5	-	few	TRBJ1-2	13	TGTGCCAGCAGTTACTCGAAGGCACGTGGCTACACCTTC	CASSYSKARGYTF
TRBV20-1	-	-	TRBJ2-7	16	TGCAGTGCTAGAGATCAGGAGGACGTAGGGGCCTACGAGCAGTACTTC	CSARDQEDVGAYEQYF
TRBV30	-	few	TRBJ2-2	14	TGTGCCTGGGCGGGGGCCAGGAACACCGGGGAGCTGTTTTTT	CAWAGARNTGELFF
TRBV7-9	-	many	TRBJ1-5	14	TGTGCCAGCAGCTTAGGAGGAATCAATCAGCCCCAGCATTTT	CASSLGGINQPQHF
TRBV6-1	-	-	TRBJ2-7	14	TGTGCCAGCAGGCACAGGGTTTCCGCCTACGAGCAGTACTTC	CASRHRVSAYEQYF
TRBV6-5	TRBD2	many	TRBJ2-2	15	TGTGCCAGCAGCTCTAGCGGGATATTGATCGGGGAGCTGTTTTTT	CASSSSGILIGELFF
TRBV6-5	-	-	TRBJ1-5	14	TGTGCCAGCAGCTCCGACTGGAGCAATCAGCCCCAGCATTTT	CASSSDWSNQPQHF
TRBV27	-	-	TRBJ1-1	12	TGTGCCAGCGGTTGGGTGAACACTGAAGCTTTCTTT	CASGWVNTEAFF
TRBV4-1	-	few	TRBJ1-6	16	TGCGCCAGCAGCCAACAGGGCAGCTCCTATAATTCACCCCTCCACTTT	CASSQQGSSYNSPLHF